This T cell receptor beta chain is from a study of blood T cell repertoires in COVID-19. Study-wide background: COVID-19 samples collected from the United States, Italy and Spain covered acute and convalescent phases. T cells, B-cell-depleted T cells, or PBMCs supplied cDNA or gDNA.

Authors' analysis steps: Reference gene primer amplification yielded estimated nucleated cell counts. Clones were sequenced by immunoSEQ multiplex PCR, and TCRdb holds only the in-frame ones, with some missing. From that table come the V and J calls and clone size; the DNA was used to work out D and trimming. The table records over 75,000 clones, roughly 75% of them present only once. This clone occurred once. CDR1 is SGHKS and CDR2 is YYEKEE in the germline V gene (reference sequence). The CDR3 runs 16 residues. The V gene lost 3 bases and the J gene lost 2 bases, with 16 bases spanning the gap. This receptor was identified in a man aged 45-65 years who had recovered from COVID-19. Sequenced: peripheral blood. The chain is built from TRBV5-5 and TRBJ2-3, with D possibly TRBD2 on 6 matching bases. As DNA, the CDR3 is TGTGCCAGCAGCTCTGGCGGGGTTGCTAACACAGATACGCAGTATTTT. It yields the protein CASSSGGVANTDTQYF.